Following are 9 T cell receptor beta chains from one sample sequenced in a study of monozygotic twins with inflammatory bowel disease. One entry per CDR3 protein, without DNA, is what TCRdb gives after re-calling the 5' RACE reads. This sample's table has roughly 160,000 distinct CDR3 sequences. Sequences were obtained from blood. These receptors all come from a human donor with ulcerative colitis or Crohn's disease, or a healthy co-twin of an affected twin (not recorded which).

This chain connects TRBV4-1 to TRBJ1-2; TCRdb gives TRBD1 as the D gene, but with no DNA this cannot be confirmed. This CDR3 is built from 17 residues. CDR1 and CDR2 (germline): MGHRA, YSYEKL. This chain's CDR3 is CASSQDRSLGSGGGYTF.

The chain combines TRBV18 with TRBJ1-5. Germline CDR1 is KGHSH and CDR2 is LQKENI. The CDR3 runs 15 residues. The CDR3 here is CASSPQGKGNQPQHF. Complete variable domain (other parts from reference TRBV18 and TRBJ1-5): NAGVMQNPRHLVRRRGQEARLRCSPMKGHSHVYWYRQLPEEGLKFMVYLQKENIIDESGMPKERFSAEFPKEGPSILRIQQVVRGDSAAYFCASSPQGKGNQPQHFGDGTRLSIL.

The CDR3 sequence is CASSFRGVGTDTQYF. The J gene is TRBJ2-3, the V gene TRBV5-1; no DNA is available, so the TRBD1 call from TCRdb remains unchecked. The CDR3 covers 15 residues. Germline V gives CDR1 SGHRS, CDR2 YFSETQ.

This CDR3 is CASSLAQGTGELFF. The V call is TRBV7-2, the J call TRBJ2-2. Germline loops: CDR1 SGHTA, CDR2 FQGNSA. The CDR3 sequence is 14 residues long.

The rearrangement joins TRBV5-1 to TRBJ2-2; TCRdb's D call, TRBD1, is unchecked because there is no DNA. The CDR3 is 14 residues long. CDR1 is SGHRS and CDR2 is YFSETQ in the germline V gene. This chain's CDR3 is CASKGTLNTGELLF.

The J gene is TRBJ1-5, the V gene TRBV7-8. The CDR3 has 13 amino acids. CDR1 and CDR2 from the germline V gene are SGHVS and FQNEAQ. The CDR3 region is CASSLVDDQPQHF.

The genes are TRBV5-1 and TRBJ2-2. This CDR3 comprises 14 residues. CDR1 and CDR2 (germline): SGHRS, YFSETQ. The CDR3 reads CASSLDRDTGELFF.

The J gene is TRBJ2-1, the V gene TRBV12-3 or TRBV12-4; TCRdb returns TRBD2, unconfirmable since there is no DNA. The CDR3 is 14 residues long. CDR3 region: CASSSYLAGHEQFF.

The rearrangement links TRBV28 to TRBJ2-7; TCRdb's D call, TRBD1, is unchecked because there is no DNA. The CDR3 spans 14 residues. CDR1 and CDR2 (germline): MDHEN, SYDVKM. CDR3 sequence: CASSLGTGGAEQYF.